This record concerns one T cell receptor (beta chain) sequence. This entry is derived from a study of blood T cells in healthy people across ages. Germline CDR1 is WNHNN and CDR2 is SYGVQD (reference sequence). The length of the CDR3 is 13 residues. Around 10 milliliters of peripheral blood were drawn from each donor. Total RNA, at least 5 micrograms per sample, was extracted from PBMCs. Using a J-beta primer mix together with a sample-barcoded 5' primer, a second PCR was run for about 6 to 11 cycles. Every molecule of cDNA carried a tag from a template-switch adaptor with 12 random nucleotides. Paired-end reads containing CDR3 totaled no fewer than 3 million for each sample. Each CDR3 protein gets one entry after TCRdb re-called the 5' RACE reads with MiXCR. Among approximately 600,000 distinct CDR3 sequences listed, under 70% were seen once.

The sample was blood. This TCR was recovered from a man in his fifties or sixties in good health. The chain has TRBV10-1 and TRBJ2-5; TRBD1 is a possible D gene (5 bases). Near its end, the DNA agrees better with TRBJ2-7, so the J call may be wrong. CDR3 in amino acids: CASSDPDTYEQYF. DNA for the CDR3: TGCGCCAGCAGTGACCCGGACACCTACGAGCAGTACTTC.